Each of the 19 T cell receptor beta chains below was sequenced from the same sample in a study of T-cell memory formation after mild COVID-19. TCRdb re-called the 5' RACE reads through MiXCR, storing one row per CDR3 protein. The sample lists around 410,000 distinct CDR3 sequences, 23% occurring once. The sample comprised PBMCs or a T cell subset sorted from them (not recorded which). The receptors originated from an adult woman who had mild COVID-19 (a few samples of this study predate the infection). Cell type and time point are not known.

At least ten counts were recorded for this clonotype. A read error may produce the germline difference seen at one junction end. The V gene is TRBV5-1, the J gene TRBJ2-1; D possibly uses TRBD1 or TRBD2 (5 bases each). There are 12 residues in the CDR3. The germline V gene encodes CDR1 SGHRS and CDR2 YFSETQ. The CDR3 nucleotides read TGTGCCAGCAGCTTGGGGGTCAATGAGCAGTTCTTC. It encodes CASSLGVNEQFF.

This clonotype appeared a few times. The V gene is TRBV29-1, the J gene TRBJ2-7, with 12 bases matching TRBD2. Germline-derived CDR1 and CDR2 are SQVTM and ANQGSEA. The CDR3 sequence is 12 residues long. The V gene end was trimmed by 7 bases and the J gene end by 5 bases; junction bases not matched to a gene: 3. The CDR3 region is CSARTSGNEQYF. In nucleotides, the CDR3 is TGCAGCGCCCGGACTAGCGGGAACGAGCAGTACTTC.

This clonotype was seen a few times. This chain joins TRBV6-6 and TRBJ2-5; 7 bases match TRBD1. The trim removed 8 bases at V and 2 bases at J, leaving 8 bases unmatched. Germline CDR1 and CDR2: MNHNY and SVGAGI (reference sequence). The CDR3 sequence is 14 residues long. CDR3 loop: CASEGATTQETQYF. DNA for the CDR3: TGTGCCAGCGAGGGGGCGACAACTCAAGAGACCCAGTACTTC.

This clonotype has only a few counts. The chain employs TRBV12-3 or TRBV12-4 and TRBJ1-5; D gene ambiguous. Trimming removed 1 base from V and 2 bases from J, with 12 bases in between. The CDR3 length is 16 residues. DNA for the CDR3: TGTGCCAGCAGTTTAGGAGGGAACTCCGGCAATCAGCCCCAGCATTTT. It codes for CASSLGGNSGNQPQHF.

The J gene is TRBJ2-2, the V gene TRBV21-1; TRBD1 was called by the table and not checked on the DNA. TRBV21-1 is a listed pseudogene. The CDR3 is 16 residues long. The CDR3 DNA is TGTGCCAGCAGCAGCCTGGGACAGATCAAGACCGGTGAGCTGTTTTTT. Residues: CASSSLGQIKTGELFF.

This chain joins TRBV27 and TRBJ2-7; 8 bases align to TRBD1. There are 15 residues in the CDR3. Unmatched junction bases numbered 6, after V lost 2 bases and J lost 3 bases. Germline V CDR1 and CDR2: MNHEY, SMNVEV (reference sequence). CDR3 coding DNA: TGTGCCAGCAGTTTACTAGGACAGGGCTACTACGAGCAGTACTTC. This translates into CASSLLGQGYYEQYF.

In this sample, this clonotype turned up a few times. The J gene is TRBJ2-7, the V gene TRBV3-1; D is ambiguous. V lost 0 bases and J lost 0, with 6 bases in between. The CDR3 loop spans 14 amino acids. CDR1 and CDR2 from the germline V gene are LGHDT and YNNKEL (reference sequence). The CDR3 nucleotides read TGTGCCAGCAGCCAAGATCCCTTCTCCTACGAGCAGTACTTC. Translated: CASSQDPFSYEQYF.

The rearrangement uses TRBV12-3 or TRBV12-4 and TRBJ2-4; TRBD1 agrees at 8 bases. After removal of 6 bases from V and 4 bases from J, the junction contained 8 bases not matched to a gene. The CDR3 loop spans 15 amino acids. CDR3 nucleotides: TGTGCCAGCAGGGGGACTGGGACAGGAAAAAACATTCAGTACTTC. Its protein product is CASRGTGTGKNIQYF.

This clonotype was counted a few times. CDR3 in amino acids: CASSIMTAVRLAADTQYF. The CDR3 DNA follows: TGTGCCAGTAGTATCATGACGGCAGTACGGTTGGCGGCGGATACGCAGTATTTT. V and J are TRBV19 and TRBJ2-3; D gene unclear. The ends were cut back, 3 bases at V and 6 bases at J, with 25 bases in the middle. The CDR3 is 18 amino acids. Germline V gene lookup returns CDR1 LNHDA and CDR2 SQIVND (reference sequence).

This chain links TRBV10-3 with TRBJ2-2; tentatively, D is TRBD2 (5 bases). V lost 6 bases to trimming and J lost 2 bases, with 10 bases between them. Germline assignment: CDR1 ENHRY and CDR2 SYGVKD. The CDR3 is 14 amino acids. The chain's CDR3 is CAIRDSHNTGELFF. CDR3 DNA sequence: TGTGCCATCAGGGACTCTCACAACACCGGGGAGCTGTTTTTT.

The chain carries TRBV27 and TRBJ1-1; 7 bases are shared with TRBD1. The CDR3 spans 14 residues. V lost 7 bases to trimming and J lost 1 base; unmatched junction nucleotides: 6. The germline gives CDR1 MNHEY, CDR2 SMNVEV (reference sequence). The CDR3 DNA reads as TGTGCCAGCAACGGCGGGACAGCGAACACTGAAGCTTTCTTT. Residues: CASNGGTANTEAFF.

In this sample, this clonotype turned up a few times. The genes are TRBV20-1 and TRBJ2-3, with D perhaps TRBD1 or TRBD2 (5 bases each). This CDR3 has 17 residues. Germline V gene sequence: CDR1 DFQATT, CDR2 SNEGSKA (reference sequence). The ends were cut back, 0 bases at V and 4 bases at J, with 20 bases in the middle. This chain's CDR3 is CSARDGDRGFSADTQYF. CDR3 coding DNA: TGCAGTGCTAGAGATGGGGACCGTGGTTTTTCGGCAGATACGCAGTATTTT.

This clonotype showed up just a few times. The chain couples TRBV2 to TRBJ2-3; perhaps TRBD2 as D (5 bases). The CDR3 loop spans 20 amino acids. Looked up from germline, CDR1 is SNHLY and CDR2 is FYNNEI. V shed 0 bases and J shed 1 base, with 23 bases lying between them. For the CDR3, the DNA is TGTGCCAGCAGTGAAGCGCCCCAAGCGGAGACCCCCGAACGCACAGATACGCAGTATTTT. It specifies CASSEAPQAETPERTDTQYF.

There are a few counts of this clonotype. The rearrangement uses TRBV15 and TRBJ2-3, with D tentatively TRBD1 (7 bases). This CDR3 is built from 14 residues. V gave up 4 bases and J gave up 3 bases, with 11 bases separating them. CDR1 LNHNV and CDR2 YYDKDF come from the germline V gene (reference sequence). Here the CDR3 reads CATSKQGRTDTQYF. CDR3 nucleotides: TGTGCCACCAGCAAACAGGGGAGGACAGATACGCAGTATTTT.

Here the CDR3 reads CSARETANTEAFF. In nucleotides, the CDR3 is TGCAGTGCTAGAGAAACAGCGAACACTGAAGCTTTCTTT. This sequence joins TRBV20-1 and TRBJ1-1; no definite D call. The CDR3 contains 13 residues. Germline V gives CDR1 DFQATT, CDR2 SNEGSKA (reference sequence). V was cut by 0 bases and J by 1 base, with 6 bases left in between.

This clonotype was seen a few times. The CDR3 protein is CASSLVHPGEQFF. The CDR3 DNA follows: TGTGCCAGCAGCTTAGTTCACCCGGGTGAGCAGTTCTTC. V is TRBV11-2 and J is TRBJ2-1; D gene unclear. Trimming took off 1 base at V and 9 bases at J, with 10 bases between the two ends. This CDR3 comprises 13 residues. In germline, CDR1 is SGHAT, CDR2 FQNNGV.

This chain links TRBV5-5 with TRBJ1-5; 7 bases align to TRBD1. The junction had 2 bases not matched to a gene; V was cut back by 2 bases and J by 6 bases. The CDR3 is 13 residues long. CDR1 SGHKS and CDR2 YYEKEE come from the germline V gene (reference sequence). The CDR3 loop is CASSFDRVQPQHF. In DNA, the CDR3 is TGTGCCAGCAGCTTCGACAGGGTTCAGCCCCAGCATTTT.

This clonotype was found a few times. The CDR3: CASSHGLAGGKPYNEQFF. In nucleotides, the CDR3 is TGTGCCAGCAGCCACGGACTAGCGGGAGGCAAACCGTACAATGAGCAGTTCTTC. The chain couples TRBV14 to TRBJ2-1; 14 bases are shared with TRBD2. Germline loops: CDR1 SGHDN, CDR2 FVKESK. Trimming removed 3 bases from V and 4 bases from J; junction bases left unmatched: 8. The CDR3 totals 18 residues.

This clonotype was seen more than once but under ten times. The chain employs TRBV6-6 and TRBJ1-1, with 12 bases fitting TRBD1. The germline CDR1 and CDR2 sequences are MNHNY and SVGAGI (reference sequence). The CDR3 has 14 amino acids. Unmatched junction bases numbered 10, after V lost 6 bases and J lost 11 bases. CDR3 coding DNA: TGTGCCAGCAGGCTCGGGACAGGGGGCCCCTTGGCTTTCTTT. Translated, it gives CASRLGTGGPLAFF.